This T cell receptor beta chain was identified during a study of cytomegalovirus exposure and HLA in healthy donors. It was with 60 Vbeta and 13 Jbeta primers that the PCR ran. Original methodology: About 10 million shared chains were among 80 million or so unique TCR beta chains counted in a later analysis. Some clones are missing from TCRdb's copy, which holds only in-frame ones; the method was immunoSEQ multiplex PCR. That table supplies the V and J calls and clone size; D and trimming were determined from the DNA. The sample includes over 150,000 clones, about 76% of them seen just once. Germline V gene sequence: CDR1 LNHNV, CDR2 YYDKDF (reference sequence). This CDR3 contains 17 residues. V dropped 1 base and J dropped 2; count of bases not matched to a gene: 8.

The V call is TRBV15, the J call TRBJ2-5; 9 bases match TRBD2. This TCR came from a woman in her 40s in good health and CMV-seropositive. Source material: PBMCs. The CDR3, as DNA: TGTGCCACCAGCAGAGGGAATGGACTAGCGAGTCAAGAGACCCAGTACTTC. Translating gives CATSRGNGLASQETQYF. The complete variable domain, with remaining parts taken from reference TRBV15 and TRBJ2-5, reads DAMVIQNPRYQVTQFGKPVTLSCSQTLNHNVMYWYQQKSSQAPKLLFHYYDKDFNNEADTPDNFQSRRPNTSFCFLDIRSPGLGDTAMYLCATSRGNGLASQETQYFGPGTRLLVL.